Listed here is a single T cell receptor beta chain. Its antigen remains unknown. This entry belongs to a study of shared clonotypes between healthy human individuals. The wider study: Samples came from a couple of female and three male donors aged 18 to 49.

Every contributor of samples was a Caucasian grown-up residing in Nashville, Tennessee. CDR3 length: 12 residues. Germline V gene sequence: CDR1 SGHTA, CDR2 FQGNSA. Trimming stripped 4 bases from V and 3 bases from J, with 6 bases between. Study observations and caveats: Clonotypes shared by all four sorted-subset donors had higher generation probabilities than non-shared clonotypes.

Clones were sequenced by immunoSEQ multiplex PCR, and TCRdb holds only the in-frame ones, with some missing. Of approximately 710,000 clones in the sample, about 92% were seen once. The V call is TRBV7-2, the J call TRBJ2-5; D remains ambiguous. The sample comprised memory CD8+ T cells from PBMCs. Subset given: CD45RO+ cells pooled with CCR7-negative TemRA cells. The receptor's source is a man between 18 and 29 years old in good health. Some clones in this sample may be carry-over from other donors' samples. CDR3 sequence reads: CASSSLKETQYF. CDR3 DNA: TGTGCCAGCAGCTCGCTTAAAGAGACCCAGTACTTC.